This TCR beta chain stems from a study of blood T cell repertoires in COVID-19 (dated by TCRdb to the early 2020s). Background for the entire study: Samples from collaborators originated in the United States, Italy and Spain and spanned both the acute and convalescent phases of COVID-19. Sample metadata almost always included a de-identified subject ID, COVID-19 status, age in years and sex. The prospective study material was composed of cDNA or gDNA derived from T cells, B-cell-depleted T cells, or PBMCs. Where available, HLA class I and class II types were taken from metadata supplied by the sample provider and were not determined by assay-based typing. A freely available public database, intended as a resource for researchers studying the immune response to SARS-CoV-2, is where the repertoires were released. Subjects who had been exposed to COVID-19, were actively infected with it, or had recovered from it provided the deeply sampled blood TCRbeta repertoires that made up the dataset. The samples were drawn from the first 160 participants of the ongoing ImmuneRACE study and from 1,254 subjects provided by 6 global collaborators. Broader findings and caveats from the paper: Clinical and demographic metadata were provided uncurated, with the amount varying by source and participant.

Participants in the prospective study were enrolled through a virtual design, were aged roughly 18 to 100 years, and lived in roughly 26 United States geographic areas. In the prospective study, participants were assigned to cohorts based on the clinical history participants reported in a screening survey and a study questionnaire. In the prospective study, mobile phlebotomists collected whole blood, serum and a nasopharyngeal or oropharyngeal swab from each participant. Participants in the prospective study had the option to provide additional blood draws and questionnaires over a roughly two-month period. Before DNA extraction, prospective study blood samples were shipped either frozen or at room temperature. The immunoSEQ Assay, a bias-controlled multiplex PCR, was used to amplify TCRbeta CDR3 regions from genomic DNA. Per the source publication's procedure: The number of nucleated cells in each sample was estimated from the amplification of reference gene primers within the assay. Sequence reads were collapsed and filtered to measure the absolute abundance of every unique TCRbeta CDR3 rearrangement. Productive Simpson clonality was computed per sample as the square root of Simpson's diversity index over productive rearrangements. Drawn from immuneACCESS, this table holds only the in-frame rearrangements with V and J called that TCRdb kept. Clones are partly lost; checked studies trace under half to an unresolved V gene and leave the rest unexplained. That table gives V, J and clone size, and the DNA gave D and trimming. Recorded for this sample are some 200,000 clones; approximately 90% of them occurred a single time. Clones ranked in the top ten supply 10% of the sample.

To note about this clone: The clone's antigen remains unknown. No base qualities exist here, and no much larger clone lies one base off it.

The CDR3 has 17 amino acids, counting the end cysteine and phenylalanine. The retained sequence is limited to the CDR3, 51 bases, with the frame set at the first base. The V end gives up 2 bases and the J end 4 bases, leaving 9 bases in the junction not matched to a gene. Reading the germline V gene gives CDR1 MRHNA and CDR2 SNTAGT. This sequence was found in a man between 18 and 35 years old with acute COVID-19. The material sequenced was PBMCs or T cells enriched from blood (not recorded which). The V and J genes are TRBV6-4 and TRBJ2-2; 8 bases in between match TRBD2. The nucleotide sequence reads as follows: TGTGCCAGCAGTGACAGTTCCGGGACTAGTTTCACCGGGGAGCTGTTTTTT. Translated, it gives CASSDSSGTSFTGELFF.